This T cell receptor (beta chain) derives from a study of T-cell reconstitution after alpha-beta-depleted transplantation in children. This clonotype showed up just a few times. It was with unique molecular identifiers that the TCRbeta library was prepared. TCRdb passed the PCR reads through MiXCR, listing each CDR3 protein once. The sample lists roughly 200,000 distinct CDR3 sequences, 8% to 10% occurring once. The CDR3 consists of 16 residues. The V segment lost 0 bases and the J segment 4 bases; nucleotides outside the gene matches: 5. The germline gives CDR1 KGHSH, CDR2 LQKENI. Sequencing was performed on PBMCs from the stem cell graft donor, taken from the stem cell graft. This sequence was found in a human donor who donated a stem cell graft to a child with acute lymphoblastic leukemia. This chain uses TRBV18 with TRBJ2-1, with 8 positions matching TRBD2. In DNA form, the CDR3 reads TGTGCCAGCTCACCACCGAGCGGGGGAGGATACAATGAGCAGTTCTTC. Translated: CASSPPSGGGYNEQFF.